A selection of T cell receptor beta chains follows, all from one sample in a study of blood T cell repertoires in COVID-19. Assay used: immunoSEQ multiplex PCR; TCRdb lists only in-frame clones, some missing. The repertoire holds over 45,000 clones, around 83% seen once, with around 7.4% in the top ten. The material sequenced was peripheral blood. These receptors came from a man aged 60 to 75 with active COVID-19. The conserved cysteine and the conserved F or W are not part of the CDR3 here. D genes are given only for firm matches. Size values are once, few and many counts, or a class for expanded clones, and some rows have none.

clone size: NA; D gene: TRBD1; J gene: TRBJ2-1; V gene: TRBV6-6; CDR3 protein: ASSEGTVHEQF
clone size: few; D gene: TRBD2; J gene: TRBJ2-3; V gene: TRBV5-1; CDR3 protein: ASSFGGRRTDTQY
clone size: NA; D gene: NA; J gene: TRBJ2-7; V gene: TRBV27; CDR3 protein: ASRRRRPGYEQY
clone size: NA; D gene: TRBD1; J gene: TRBJ2-5; V gene: TRBV5-5; CDR3 protein: ASSGRQGETQY
clone size: NA; D gene: TRBD1; J gene: TRBJ1-2; V gene: TRBV3-1/TRBV3-2; CDR3 protein: ASSQGQGTGYT
clone size: NA; D gene: TRBD2; J gene: TRBJ2-1; V gene: TRBV2; CDR3 protein: ASSERLAGVNEQF
clone size: few; D gene: TRBD1; J gene: TRBJ2-2; V gene: TRBV4-3; CDR3 protein: ASSRKTGGATGELF
clone size: NA; D gene: TRBD1; J gene: TRBJ1-2; V gene: TRBV29-1; CDR3 protein: SVGGTGGYGYT
clone size: few; D gene: TRBD1; J gene: TRBJ1-6; V gene: TRBV19; CDR3 protein: ASNLRPGGNSPLH
clone size: NA; D gene: TRBD1; J gene: TRBJ1-5; V gene: TRBV7-2; CDR3 protein: ASSSGQGNQPQH
clone size: NA; D gene: NA; J gene: TRBJ2-7; V gene: TRBV7-9; CDR3 protein: ASAQGDGRRSYEQY